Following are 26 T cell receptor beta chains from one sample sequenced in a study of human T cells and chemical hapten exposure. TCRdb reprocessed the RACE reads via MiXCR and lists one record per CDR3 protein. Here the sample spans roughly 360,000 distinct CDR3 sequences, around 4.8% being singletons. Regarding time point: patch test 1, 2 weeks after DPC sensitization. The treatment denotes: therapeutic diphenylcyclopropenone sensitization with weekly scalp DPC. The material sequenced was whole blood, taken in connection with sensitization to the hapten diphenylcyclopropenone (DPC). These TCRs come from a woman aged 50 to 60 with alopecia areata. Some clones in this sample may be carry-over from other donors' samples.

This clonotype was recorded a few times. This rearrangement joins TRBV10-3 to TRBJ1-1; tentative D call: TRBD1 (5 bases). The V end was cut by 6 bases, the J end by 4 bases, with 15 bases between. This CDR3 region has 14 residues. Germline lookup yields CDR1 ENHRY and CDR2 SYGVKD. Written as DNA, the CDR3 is TGTGCCATCAGGGCTGGTGGGGGGGGCACTGAAGCTTTCTTT. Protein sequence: CAIRAGGGGTEAFF.

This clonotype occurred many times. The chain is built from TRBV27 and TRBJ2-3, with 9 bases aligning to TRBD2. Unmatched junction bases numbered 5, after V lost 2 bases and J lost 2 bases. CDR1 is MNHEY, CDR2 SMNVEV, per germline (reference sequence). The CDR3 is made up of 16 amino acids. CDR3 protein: CASSLASGANTDTQYF. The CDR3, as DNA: TGTGCCAGCAGTTTAGCTAGCGGGGCCAACACAGATACGCAGTATTTT.

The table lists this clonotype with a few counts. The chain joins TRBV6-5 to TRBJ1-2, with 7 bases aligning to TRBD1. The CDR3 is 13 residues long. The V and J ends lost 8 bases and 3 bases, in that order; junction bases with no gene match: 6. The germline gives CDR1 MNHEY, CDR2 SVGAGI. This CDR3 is CASREGADYGYTF. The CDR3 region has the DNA TGTGCCAGCCGGGAGGGGGCTGACTATGGCTACACCTTC.

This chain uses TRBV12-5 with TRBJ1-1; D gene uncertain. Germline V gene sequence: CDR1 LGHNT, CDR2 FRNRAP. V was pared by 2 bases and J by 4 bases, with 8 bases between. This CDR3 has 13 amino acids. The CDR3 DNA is TGTGCTAGTGGTTTGCGGGGTATCACTGAAGCTTTCTTT. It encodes CASGLRGITEAFF.

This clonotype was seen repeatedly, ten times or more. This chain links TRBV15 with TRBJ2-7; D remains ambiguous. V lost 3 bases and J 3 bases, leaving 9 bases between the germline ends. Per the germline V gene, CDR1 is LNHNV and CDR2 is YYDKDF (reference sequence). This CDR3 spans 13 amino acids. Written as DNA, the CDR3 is TGTGCCACCAGCAGCCCCGACGGCTACGAGCAGTACTTC. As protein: CATSSPDGYEQYF.

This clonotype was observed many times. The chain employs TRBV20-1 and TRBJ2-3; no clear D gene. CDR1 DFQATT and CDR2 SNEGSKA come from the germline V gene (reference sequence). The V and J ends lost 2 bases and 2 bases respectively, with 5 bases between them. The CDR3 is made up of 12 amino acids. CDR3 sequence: CSARFHTDTQYF. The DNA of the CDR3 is TGCAGTGCTAGATTTCACACAGATACGCAGTATTTT.

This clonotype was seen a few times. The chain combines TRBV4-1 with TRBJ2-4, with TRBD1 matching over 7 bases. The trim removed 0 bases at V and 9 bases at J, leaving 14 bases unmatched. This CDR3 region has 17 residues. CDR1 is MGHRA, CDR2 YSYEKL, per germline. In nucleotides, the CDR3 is TGCGCCAGCAGCCAAGAGTTCAGACAGGGCGGTTATTCCATTCAGTACTTC. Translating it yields CASSQEFRQGGYSIQYF.

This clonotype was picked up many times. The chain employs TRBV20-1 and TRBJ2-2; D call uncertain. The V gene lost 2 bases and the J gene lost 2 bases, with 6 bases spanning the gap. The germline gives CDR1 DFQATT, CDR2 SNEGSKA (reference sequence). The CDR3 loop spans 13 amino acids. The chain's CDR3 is CSARWVNTGELFF. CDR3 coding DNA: TGCAGTGCTAGATGGGTTAACACCGGGGAGCTGTTTTTT.

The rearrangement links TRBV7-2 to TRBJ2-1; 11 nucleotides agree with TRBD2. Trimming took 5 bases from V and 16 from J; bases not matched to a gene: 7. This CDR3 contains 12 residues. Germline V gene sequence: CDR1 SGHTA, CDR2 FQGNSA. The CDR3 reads CASSRLAGGLFF. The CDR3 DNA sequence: TGTGCCAGCAGCCGCCTAGCGGGGGGTCTCTTCTTC.

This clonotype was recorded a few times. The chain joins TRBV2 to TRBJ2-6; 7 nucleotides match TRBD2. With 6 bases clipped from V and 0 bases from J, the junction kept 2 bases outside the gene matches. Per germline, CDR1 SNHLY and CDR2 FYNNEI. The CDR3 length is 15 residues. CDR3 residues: CASRGGDSGANVLTF. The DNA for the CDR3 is TGTGCCAGCAGGGGAGGGGACTCTGGGGCCAACGTCCTGACTTTC. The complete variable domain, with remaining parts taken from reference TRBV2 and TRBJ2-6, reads EPEVTQTPSHQVTQMGQEVILRCVPISNHLYFYWYRQILGQKVEFLVSFYNNEISEKSEIFDDQFSVERPDGSNFTLKIRSTKLEDSAMYFCASRGGDSGANVLTFGAGSRLTVL.

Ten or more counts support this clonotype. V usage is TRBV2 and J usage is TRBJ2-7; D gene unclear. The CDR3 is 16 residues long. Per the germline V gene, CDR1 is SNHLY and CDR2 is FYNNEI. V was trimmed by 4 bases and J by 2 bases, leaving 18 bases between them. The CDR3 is CASSAPPPVATYEQYF. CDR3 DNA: TGTGCCAGCAGTGCCCCCCCTCCTGTAGCCACCTACGAGCAGTACTTC.

This CDR3 reads CASSFNGNQPQHF. As DNA, the CDR3 is TGTGCCAGCAGTTTCAACGGTAATCAGCCCCAGCATTTT. The J gene is TRBJ1-5, the V gene TRBV12-3 or TRBV12-4; no clear D gene. The CDR3 extends over 13 amino acids. V lost 3 bases to trimming and J lost 4 bases, with 7 bases between them.

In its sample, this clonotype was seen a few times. This CDR3 is CASSLNRPSGGQPQHF. The CDR3 DNA reads as TGTGCCAGCAGCTTAAACCGTCCCTCGGGAGGTCAGCCCCAGCATTTT. This rearrangement joins TRBV7-7 to TRBJ1-5; D unclear. CDR1 is SSHAT and CDR2 is FNYEAQ in the germline V gene (reference sequence). This CDR3 is 16 amino acids long. Between the trimmed V and J ends, which lost 2 bases and 6 bases, there was a span of 17 bases.

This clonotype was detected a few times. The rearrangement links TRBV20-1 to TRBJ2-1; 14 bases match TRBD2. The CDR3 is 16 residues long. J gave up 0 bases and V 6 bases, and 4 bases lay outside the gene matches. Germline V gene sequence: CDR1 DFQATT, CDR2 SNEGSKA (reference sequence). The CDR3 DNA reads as TGCAGTGCCGAGGGGACTAGCGGGAGCTCCTACAATGAGCAGTTCTTC. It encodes CSAEGTSGSSYNEQFF.

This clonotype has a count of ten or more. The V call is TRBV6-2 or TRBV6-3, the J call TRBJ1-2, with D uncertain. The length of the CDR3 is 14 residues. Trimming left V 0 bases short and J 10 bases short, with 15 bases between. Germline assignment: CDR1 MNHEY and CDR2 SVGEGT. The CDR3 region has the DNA TGTGCCAGCAGTTACTCTCGTATCTTCCTACTCTACACCTTC. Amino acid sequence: CASSYSRIFLLYTF.

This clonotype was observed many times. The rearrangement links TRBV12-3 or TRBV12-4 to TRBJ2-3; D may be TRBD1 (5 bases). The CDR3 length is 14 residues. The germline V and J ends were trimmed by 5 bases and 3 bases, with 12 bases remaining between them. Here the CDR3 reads CASSPQGWTDTQYF. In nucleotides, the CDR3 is TGTGCCAGCAGTCCCCAGGGATGGACAGATACGCAGTATTTT.

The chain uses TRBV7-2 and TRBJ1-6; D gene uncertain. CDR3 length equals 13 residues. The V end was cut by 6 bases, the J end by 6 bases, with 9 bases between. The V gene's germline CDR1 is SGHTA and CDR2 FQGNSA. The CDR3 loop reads CASSPNSNSPLHF. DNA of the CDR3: TGTGCCAGCAGTCCGAACTCTAATTCACCCCTCCACTTT.

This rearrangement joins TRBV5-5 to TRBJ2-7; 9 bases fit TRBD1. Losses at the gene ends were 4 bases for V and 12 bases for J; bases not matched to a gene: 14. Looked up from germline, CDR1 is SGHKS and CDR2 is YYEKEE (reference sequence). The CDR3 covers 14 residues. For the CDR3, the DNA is TGTGCCAGCAGCGCCGGGACAGGGTCCTCGAGCGCGTACTTC. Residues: CASSAGTGSSSAYF.

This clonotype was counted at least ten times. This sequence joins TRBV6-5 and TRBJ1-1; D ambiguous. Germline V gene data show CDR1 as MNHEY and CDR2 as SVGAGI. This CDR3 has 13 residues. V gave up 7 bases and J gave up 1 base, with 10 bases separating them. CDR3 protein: CASIGLWNTEAFF. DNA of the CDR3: TGTGCCAGCATTGGACTTTGGAACACTGAAGCTTTCTTT.

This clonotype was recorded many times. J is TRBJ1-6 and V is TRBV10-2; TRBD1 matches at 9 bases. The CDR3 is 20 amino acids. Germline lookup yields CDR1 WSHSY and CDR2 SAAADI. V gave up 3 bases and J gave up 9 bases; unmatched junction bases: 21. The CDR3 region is CASSDKTGTGKLAPSSPLHF. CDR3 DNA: TGCGCCAGCAGTGACAAGACCGGGACAGGGAAGTTGGCCCCGAGTTCACCCCTCCACTTT.

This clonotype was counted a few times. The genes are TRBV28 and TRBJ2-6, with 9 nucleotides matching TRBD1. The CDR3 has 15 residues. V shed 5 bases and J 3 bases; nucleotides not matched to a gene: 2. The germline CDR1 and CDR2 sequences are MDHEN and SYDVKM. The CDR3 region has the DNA TGTGCCAGCAGTGGACAGGGGAGTGGGGCCAACGTCCTGACTTTC. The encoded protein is CASSGQGSGANVLTF. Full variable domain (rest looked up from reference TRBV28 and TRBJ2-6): DVKVTQSSRYLVKRTGEKVFLECVQDMDHENMFWYRQDPGLGLRLIYFSYDVKMKEKGDIPEGYSVSREKKERFSLILESASTNQTSMYLCASSGQGSGANVLTFGAGSRLTVL.

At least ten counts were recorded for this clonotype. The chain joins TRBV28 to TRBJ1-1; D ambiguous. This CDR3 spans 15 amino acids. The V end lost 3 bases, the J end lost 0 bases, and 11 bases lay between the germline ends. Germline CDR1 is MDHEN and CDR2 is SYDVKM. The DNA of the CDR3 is TGTGCCAGCAGTTTGTTCAGGCCCATGAACACTGAAGCTTTCTTT. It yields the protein CASSLFRPMNTEAFF. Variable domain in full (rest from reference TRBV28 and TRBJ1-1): DVKVTQSSRYLVKRTGEKVFLECVQDMDHENMFWYRQDPGLGLRLIYFSYDVKMKEKGDIPEGYSVSREKKERFSLILESASTNQTSMYLCASSLFRPMNTEAFFGQGTRLTVV.

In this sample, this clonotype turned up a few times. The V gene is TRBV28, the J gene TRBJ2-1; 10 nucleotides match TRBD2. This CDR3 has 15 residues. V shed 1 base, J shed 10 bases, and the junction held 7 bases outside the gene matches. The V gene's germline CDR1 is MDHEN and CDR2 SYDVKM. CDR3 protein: CASSLSAGGPEEQFF. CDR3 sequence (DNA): TGTGCCAGCAGTTTATCAGCGGGAGGGCCCGAGGAGCAGTTCTTC.

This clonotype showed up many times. CDR3 nucleotide sequence: TGTGCCAGCAGCTTAAGCCAGTACAATGAGCAGTTCTTC. This gives the protein CASSLSQYNEQFF. The chain carries TRBV7-8 and TRBJ2-1; no definite D call. The germline gives CDR1 SGHVS, CDR2 FQNEAQ. The CDR3 runs 13 residues. The germline V and J ends were trimmed by 2 bases and 4 bases, with 6 bases remaining between them.

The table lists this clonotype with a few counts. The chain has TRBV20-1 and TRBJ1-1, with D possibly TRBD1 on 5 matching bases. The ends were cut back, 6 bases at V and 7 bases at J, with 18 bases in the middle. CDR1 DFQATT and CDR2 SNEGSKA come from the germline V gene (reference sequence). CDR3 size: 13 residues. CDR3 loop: CSAWATGPNEAFF. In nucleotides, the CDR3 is TGCAGTGCCTGGGCAACAGGCCCCAATGAAGCTTTCTTT.

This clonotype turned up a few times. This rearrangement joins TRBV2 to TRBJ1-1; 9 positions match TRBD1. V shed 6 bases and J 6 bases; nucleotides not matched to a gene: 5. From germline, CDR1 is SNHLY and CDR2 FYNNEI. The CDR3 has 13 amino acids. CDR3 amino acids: CASRRDRESEAFF. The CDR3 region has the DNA TGTGCCAGCAGGAGGGACAGGGAGTCTGAAGCTTTCTTT. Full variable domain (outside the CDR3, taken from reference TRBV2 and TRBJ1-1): EPEVTQTPSHQVTQMGQEVILRCVPISNHLYFYWYRQILGQKVEFLVSFYNNEISEKSEIFDDQFSVERPDGSNFTLKIRSTKLEDSAMYFCASRRDRESEAFFGQGTRLTVV.